This T cell receptor (beta chain) was recorded in a study of T cell repertoires in cytomegalovirus infection (dated by TCRdb to about 2019). Study-level background: Donor HLA type was relevant to the analysis, because carriage of CMV infection together with the matching HLA type was indicated by public TCR beta signatures. Summary of the overall study and its limitations: In the ex vivo response, HLA-C-restricted CMV-specific TCR beta clonotypes were dominant, and in two of eight donors the single most frequent clonotype came from this HLA-C-restricted group. In both this cohort and an independent cohort of 352 donors, the cumulative frequency of public TCR beta family members distinguished carriers of CMV infection plus the relevant HLA type.

This clonotype appeared many times. No antigen is known for it. No base quality information exists; no much larger clone differs at one position. The sample was run on an Illumina HiSeq 1500. Starting from the raw public reads, TCRdb applied fastp trimming at Q25, assembled clones with MiXCR and retained in-frame beta chains. Each entry merges the rows of one CDR3 protein and shows their most common DNA and genes. Counted in this sample were fewer than 550,000 distinct CDR3 sequences; approximately 15% of them appeared once. The ten largest make up about 24% of the sample. The specimen sequenced was CD8+ T cells from PBMCs. The TCR comes from a human donor in good health (CMV status not recorded). Some clones in this sample may be carry-over from other donors' samples.

The encoded CDR3 is CATSRAGEQPQHF. The sequenced DNA: TGTGCCACCAGCAGAGCGGGGGAGCAGCCCCAGCATTTT. The rearrangement combines TRBV15 with TRBJ1-5, and possibly TRBD1, on 5 matching bases. The cysteine opens and the phenylalanine closes a CDR3 of 13 amino acids. The retained sequence is limited to the CDR3, 39 bases, with the frame set at the first base. Per the germline V gene (reference sequence), LNHNV is the CDR1 and YYDKDF is the CDR2. A distance of 8 bases separates the germline ends of V and J, which lose 1 base and 7 bases respectively.